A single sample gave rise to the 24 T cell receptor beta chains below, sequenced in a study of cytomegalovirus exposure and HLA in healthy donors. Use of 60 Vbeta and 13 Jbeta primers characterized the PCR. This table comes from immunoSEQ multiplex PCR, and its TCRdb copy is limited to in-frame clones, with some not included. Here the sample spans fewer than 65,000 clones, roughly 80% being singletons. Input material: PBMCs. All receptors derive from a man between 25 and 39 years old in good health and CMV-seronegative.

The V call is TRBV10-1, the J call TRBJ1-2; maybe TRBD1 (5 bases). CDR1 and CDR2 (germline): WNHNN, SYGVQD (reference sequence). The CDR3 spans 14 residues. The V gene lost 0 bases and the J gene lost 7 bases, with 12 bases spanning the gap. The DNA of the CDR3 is TGCGCCAGCAGTGAGTCGATTGCCCAGGGTGGCTACACCTTC. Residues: CASSESIAQGGYTF.

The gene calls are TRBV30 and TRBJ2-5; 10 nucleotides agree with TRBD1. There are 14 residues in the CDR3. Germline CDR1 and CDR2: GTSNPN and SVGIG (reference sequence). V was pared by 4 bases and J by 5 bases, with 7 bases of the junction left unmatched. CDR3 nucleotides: TGTGCCTGGAACACGGGACAGGGGAAGGAGACCCAGTACTTC. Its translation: CAWNTGQGKETQYF.

CDR3 residues: CSVGGTNMANEKLFF. The CDR3 DNA reads TGCAGCGTTGGTGGGACAAACATGGCTAATGAAAAACTGTTTTTT. The genes are TRBV29-1 and TRBJ1-4, with D possibly matching TRBD1 (6 bases). CDR3 length equals 15 residues. Germline V gives CDR1 SQVTM, CDR2 ANQGSEA. The germline V and J ends were trimmed by 4 bases and 3 bases, with 15 bases remaining between them.

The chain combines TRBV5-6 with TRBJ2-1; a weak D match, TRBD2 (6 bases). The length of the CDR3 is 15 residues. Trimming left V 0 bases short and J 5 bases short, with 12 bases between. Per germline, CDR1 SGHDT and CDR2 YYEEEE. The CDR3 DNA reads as TGTGCCAGCAGCTTGGTGGGGGGTGCCCACAATGAGCAGTTCTTC. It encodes CASSLVGGAHNEQFF.

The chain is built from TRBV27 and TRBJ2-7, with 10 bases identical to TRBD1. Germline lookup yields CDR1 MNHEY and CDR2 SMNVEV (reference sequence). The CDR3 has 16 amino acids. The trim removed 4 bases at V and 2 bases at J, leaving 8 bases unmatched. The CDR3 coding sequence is TGTGCCAGCAGTTCTAAGACAGGGGGCGATGCCTACGAGCAGTACTTC. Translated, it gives CASSSKTGGDAYEQYF.

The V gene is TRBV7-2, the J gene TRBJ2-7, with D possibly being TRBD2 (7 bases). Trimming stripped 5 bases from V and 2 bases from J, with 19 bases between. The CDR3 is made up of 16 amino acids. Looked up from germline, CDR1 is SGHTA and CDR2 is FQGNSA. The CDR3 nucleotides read TGTGCCAGCAGCCGATGGGGGGGGGACACCACCTACGAGCAGTACTTC. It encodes CASSRWGGDTTYEQYF.

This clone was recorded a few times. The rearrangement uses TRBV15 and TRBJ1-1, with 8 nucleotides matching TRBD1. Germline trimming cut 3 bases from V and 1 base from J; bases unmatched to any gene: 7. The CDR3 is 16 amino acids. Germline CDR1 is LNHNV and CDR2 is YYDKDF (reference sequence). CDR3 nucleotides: TGTGCCACCAGCAGCCTTCTAGGACAGGGGAACACTGAAGCTTTCTTT. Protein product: CATSSLLGQGNTEAFF. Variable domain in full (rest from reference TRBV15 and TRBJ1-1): DAMVIQNPRYQVTQFGKPVTLSCSQTLNHNVMYWYQQKSSQAPKLLFHYYDKDFNNEADTPDNFQSRRPNTSFCFLDIRSPGLGDTAMYLCATSSLLGQGNTEAFFGQGTRLTVV.

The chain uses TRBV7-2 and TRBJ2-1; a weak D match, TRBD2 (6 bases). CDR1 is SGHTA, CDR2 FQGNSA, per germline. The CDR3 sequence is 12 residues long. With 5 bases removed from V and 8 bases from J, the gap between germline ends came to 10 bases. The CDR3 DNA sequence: TGTGCCAGCAGCCCCCCGGGGGATGAGCAGTTCTTC. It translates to CASSPPGDEQFF.

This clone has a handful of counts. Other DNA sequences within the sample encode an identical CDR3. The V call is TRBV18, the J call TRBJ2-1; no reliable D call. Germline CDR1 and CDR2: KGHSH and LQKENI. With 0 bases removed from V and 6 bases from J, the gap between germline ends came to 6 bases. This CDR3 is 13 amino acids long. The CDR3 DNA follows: TGTGCCAGCTCACCACCACCAGGCAATGAGCAGTTCTTC. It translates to CASSPPPGNEQFF.

The CDR3 DNA follows: TGTGCCAGCAGTGAATATCCAGGGTCCGAGCAGTACTTC. This translates into CASSEYPGSEQYF. The chain employs TRBV25-1 and TRBJ2-7, with D tentatively TRBD1 (5 bases). The CDR3 sequence is 13 residues long. With 0 bases removed from V and 6 bases from J, the gap between germline ends came to 9 bases. Germline-derived CDR1 and CDR2 are MGHDK and SYGVNS.

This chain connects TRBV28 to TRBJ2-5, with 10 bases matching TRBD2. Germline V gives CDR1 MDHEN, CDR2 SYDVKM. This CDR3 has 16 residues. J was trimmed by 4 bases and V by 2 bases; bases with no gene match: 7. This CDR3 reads CASSLPPGLARETQYF. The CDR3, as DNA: TGTGCCAGCAGTTTACCTCCGGGACTAGCGCGAGAGACCCAGTACTTC.

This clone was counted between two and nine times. The CDR3 is CSAVSSGGPDTQYF. CDR3 sequence (DNA): TGCAGCGCCGTTTCTAGCGGGGGTCCAGATACGCAGTATTTT. The chain carries TRBV29-1 and TRBJ2-3, with 10 positions matching TRBD2. After removal of 7 bases from V and 4 bases from J, the junction contained 8 bases not matched to a gene. The V gene's germline CDR1 is SQVTM and CDR2 ANQGSEA. The CDR3 runs 14 residues.

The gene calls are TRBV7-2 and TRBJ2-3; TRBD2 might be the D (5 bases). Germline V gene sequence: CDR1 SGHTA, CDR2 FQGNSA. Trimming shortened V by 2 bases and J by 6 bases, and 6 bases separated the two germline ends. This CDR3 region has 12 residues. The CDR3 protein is CASSLTGDTQYF. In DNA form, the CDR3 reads TGTGCCAGCAGCTTAACGGGGGATACGCAGTATTTT.

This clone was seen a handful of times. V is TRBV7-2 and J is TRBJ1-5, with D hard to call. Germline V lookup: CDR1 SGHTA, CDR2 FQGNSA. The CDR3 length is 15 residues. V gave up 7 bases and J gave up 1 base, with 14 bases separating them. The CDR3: CASTEDFVSNQPQHF. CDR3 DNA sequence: TGTGCCAGCACCGAGGACTTCGTAAGCAATCAGCCCCAGCATTTT.

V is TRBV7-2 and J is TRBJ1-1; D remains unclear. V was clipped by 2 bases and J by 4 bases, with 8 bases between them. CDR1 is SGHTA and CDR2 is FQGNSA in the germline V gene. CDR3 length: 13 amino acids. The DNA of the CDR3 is TGTGCCAGCAGCTTATCCCAGTCCACTGAAGCTTTCTTT. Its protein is CASSLSQSTEAFF.

For the CDR3, the DNA is TGTGCCTGGAATCCAGGGGTAAACACTGAAGCTTTCTTT. Translating it yields CAWNPGVNTEAFF. The rearrangement uses TRBV30 and TRBJ1-1; perhaps TRBD1 as D (6 bases). Trimming cost V 4 bases and J 2 bases, with 11 bases left between them. This CDR3 region has 13 residues. The germline V gene has CDR1 GTSNPN and CDR2 SVGIG (reference sequence).

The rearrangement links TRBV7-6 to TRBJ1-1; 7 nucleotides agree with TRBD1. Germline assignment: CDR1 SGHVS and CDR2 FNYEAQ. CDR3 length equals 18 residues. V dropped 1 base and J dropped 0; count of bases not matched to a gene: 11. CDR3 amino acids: CASSLEAPGQLMNTEAFF. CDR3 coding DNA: TGTGCCAGCAGCTTAGAGGCCCCGGGACAGCTAATGAACACTGAAGCTTTCTTT. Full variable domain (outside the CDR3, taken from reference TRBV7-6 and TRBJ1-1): GAGVSQSPRYKVTKRGQDVALRCDPISGHVSLYWYRQALGQGPEFLTYFNYEAQQDKSGLPNDRFSAERPEGSISTLTIQRTEQRDSAMYRCASSLEAPGQLMNTEAFFGQGTRLTVV.

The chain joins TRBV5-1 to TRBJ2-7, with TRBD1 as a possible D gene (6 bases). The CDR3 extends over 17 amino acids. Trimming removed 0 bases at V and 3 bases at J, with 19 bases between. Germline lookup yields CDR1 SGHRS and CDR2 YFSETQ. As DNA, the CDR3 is TGCGCCAGCAGCTTGGGGACAGCCGACAGAAAGGGCTACGAGCAGTACTTC. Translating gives CASSLGTADRKGYEQYF.

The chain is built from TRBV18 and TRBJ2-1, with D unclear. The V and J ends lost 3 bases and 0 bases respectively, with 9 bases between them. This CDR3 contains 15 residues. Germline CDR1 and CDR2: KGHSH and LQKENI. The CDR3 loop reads CASSPRQASYNEQFF. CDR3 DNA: TGTGCCAGCTCACCCCGGCAGGCCTCCTACAATGAGCAGTTCTTC.

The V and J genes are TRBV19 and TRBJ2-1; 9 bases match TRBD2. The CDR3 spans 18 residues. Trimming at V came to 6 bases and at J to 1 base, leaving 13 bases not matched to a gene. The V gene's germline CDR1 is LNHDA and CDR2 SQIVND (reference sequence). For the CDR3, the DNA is TGTGCCAGTAGGGGGCTAGCGGGGCGAATAGGGTCCTACAATGAGCAGTTCTTC. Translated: CASRGLAGRIGSYNEQFF.

CDR3 sequence (DNA): TGTGCCAGCAGCTTAGCCCAGGGCTGGAAAGAGACCCAGTACTTC. It encodes CASSLAQGWKETQYF. This chain uses TRBV7-2 with TRBJ2-5; D may be TRBD1 (5 bases). The V end was cut by 0 bases, the J end by 3 bases, with 11 bases between. The CDR3 sequence is 15 residues long. The V gene's germline CDR1 is SGHTA and CDR2 FQGNSA.

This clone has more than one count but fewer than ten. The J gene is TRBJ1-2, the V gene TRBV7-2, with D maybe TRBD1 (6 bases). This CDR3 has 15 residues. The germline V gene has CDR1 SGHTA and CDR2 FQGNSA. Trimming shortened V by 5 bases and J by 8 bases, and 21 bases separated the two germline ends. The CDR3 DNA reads TGTGCCAGCAGCCTACAGGGTCTCAAAGGCCGGGGCTACACCTTC. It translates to CASSLQGLKGRGYTF.

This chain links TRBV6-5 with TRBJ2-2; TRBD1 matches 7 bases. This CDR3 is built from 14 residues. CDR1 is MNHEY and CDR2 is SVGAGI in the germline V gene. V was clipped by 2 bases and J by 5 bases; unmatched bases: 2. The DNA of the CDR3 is TGTGCCAGCAGTTACAGGGGGCGGACCGGGGAGCTGTTTTTT. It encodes CASSYRGRTGELFF.

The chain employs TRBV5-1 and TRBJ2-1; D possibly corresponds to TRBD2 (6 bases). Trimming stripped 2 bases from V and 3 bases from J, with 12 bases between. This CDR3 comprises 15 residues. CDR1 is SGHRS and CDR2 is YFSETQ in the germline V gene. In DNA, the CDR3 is TGCGCCAGCAGCTTATCAGCGGGCCTCTACAATGAGCAGTTCTTC. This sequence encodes CASSLSAGLYNEQFF. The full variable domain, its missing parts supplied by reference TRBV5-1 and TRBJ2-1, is KAGVTQTPRYLIKTRGQQVTLSCSPISGHRSVSWYQQTPGQGLQFLFEYFSETQRNKGNFPGRFSGRQFSNSRSEMNVSTLELGDSALYLCASSLSAGLYNEQFFGPGTRLTVL.